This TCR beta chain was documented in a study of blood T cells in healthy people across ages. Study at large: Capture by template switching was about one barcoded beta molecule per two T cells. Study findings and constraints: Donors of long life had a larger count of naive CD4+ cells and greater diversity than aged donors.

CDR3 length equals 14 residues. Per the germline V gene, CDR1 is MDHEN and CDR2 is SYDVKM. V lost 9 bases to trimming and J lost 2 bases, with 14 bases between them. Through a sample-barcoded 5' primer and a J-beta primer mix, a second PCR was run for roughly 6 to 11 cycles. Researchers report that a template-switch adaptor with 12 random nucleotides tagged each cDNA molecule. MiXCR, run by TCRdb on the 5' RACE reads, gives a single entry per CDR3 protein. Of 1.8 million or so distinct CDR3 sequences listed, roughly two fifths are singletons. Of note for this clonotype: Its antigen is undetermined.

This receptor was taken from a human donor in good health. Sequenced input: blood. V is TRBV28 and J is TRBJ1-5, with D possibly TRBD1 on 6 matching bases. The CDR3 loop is CASITGFGNQPQHF. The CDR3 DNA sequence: TGTGCCAGTATAACAGGGTTCGGCAATCAGCCCCAGCATTTT.